This TCR beta chain is from a study of PD-L1 blockade in urothelial cancer. Study overall: Blood analysis occurred 3 weeks (second dose) and 6 weeks after treatment start. Researchers found blood samples held a median of roughly 140,000 T cells. Whole-study results and caveats: Having blood TCR clonality under the median before treatment predicted better survival.

Synthetic TCR analog templates were added to each PCR reaction. Repertoires were generated with immunoSEQ multiplex PCR, while TCRdb's copy carries only in-frame clones and drops some. The data show 60,000 to 75,000 clones, with over 80% seen just once and roughly 9% held by the top ten. As to this clone: Its specificity is not known.

Regarding time point: pretreatment peripheral blood. The sample was PBMCs, taken around atezolizumab (anti-PD-L1) treatment. This receptor was identified in a woman in her seventies with urothelial cancer.

The CDR3 here is CASSYDSYSTGELFF. The CDR3 DNA follows: TGTGCCAGTAGTTATGACTCTTATAGCACCGGGGAGCTGTTTTTT. The chain links TRBV19 to TRBJ2-2; no definite D call. Between the trimmed V and J ends, which lost 5 bases and 4 bases, there was a span of 14 bases. Germline V gene lookup returns CDR1 LNHDA and CDR2 SQIVND (reference sequence). This CDR3 is built from 15 residues.